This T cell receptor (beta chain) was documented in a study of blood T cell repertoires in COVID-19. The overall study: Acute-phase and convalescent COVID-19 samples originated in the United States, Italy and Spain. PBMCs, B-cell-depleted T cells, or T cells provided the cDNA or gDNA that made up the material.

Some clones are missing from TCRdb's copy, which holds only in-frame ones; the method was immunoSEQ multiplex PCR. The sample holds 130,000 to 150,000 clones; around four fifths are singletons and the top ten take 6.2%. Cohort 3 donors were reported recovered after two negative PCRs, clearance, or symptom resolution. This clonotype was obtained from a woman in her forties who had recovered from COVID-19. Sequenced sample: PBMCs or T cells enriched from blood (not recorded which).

Here the CDR3 DNA reads TGCGCCAGCAGCCAAGTGGTAACTAGCGGGGGCCTCTACTACGAGCAGTACTTC. Amino acid sequence: CASSQVVTSGGLYYEQYF. This sequence joins TRBV4-1 and TRBJ2-7, with 11 nucleotides matching TRBD2. This CDR3 is 18 amino acids long. V was pared by 1 base and J by 3 bases, with 11 bases of the junction left unmatched. Germline V lookup: CDR1 MGHRA, CDR2 YSYEKL.